This T cell receptor beta chain was documented in a study of T cell responses to AZD1222 COVID-19 vaccine. Study-level background: Samples with a second dose at about 4 or about 12 weeks were pooled together.

Whole-study findings and limits: Repertoires were collected only later (after the peak T cell response had occurred). At baseline, just a handful of AZD1222 recipients tested seropositive.

The assay was immunoSEQ multiplex PCR, and TCRdb's table has in-frame clones only and misses some. This table has some 110,000 clones, more than 80% appearing once. For this clone: Its antigen is as yet unknown.

The V and J ends lost 7 bases and 13 bases respectively, with 20 bases between them. In germline, CDR1 is SGDLS, CDR2 YYNGEE. There are 13 residues in the CDR3. This chain links TRBV9 with TRBJ1-4; no clear D. The receptor was derived from an adult in good health. The material sequenced was peripheral blood, taken on day 0 of AZD1222 vaccination. The CDR3 nucleotides are TGTGCCAGCCTCACCCAAGAAAGGAGGAGACTGTTTTTT. Its protein product is CASLTQERRRLFF.